The 17 T cell receptor beta chains below were found in one sample sequenced in a study of cytotoxic CD8 clonotypes in ibrutinib-treated CLL (dated by TCRdb to 2020 to 2023). The time point label of this sample denotes: about 11 months on ibrutinib. Library generation was performed with the immunoSEQ multiplex PCR assay. TCRdb re-hosts the immuneACCESS table, in-frame sequences only. Its copies lack some clones; in the studies checked, an unresolved V gene accounts for under half of them, and the cause for the rest is not known. The sample includes 200,000 to 250,000 clones, with about four fifths observed a single time. 9.5% to 12% of the sample is held by the ten biggest clonotypes. The sequenced sample was PBMCs, obtained after 12 months of ibrutinib treatment. These receptors all come from a human donor with chronic lymphocytic leukemia.

This clone was counted a few times. The chain is built from TRBV25-1 and TRBJ1-2; tentatively, D is TRBD1 (5 bases). V gave up 2 bases and J gave up 6 bases, with 7 bases separating them. The germline V gene encodes CDR1 MGHDK and CDR2 SYGVNS. The length of the CDR3 is 12 residues. The CDR3: CASSEQGHGYTF. The CDR3 DNA follows: TGTGCCAGCAGTGAACAGGGCCATGGCTACACCTTC.

The sample holds a few counts of this clone. The chain combines TRBV7-9 with TRBJ1-5; tentatively, D is TRBD1 (5 bases). This CDR3 region has 12 residues. The germline gives CDR1 SEHNR, CDR2 FQNEAQ (reference sequence). Trimming removed 5 bases at V and 6 bases at J, with 8 bases between. In DNA, the CDR3 is TGTGCCAGCAGCATAGGGACTCAGCCCCAGCATTTT. Its protein is CASSIGTQPQHF.

This rearrangement joins TRBV7-8 to TRBJ2-7; 8 positions match TRBD2. V lost 8 bases to trimming and J lost 5 bases; unmatched junction nucleotides: 11. The germline V gene encodes CDR1 SGHVS and CDR2 FQNEAQ. The CDR3 spans 14 residues. DNA of the CDR3: TGTGCCAGCCGGCCCCGGGGGGGGAGCAACGAGCAGTACTTC. This codes for CASRPRGGSNEQYF.

The CDR3 protein is CASSESGPGEQYF. In DNA, the CDR3 is TGTGCCAGCAGTGAAAGTGGCCCGGGCGAGCAGTACTTC. The chain carries TRBV6-1 and TRBJ2-7; D not certain. Germline V lookup: CDR1 MNHNS, CDR2 SASEGT. This CDR3 is built from 13 residues. Trimming left V 2 bases short and J 6 bases short, with 11 bases between.

The chain is built from TRBV27 and TRBJ2-7, with a tentative D call TRBD2 (7 bases). The germline V gene has CDR1 MNHEY and CDR2 SMNVEV (reference sequence). Deletions cut 6 bases from V and 6 bases from J, with 21 bases between. The CDR3 length is 15 residues. As DNA, the CDR3 is TGTGCCAGCAGGGGTTCGGGGGGCGGTTTTTTCGAGCAGTACTTC. It translates to CASRGSGGGFFEQYF.

The CDR3 region has the DNA TGTGCCAGCAGTTTCTCCTTCGAGGGAAGACTAGCGGGAGCTGCAGATACGCAGTATTTT. Protein product: CASSFSFEGRLAGAADTQYF. This chain links TRBV28 with TRBJ2-3; 12 bases agree with TRBD2. Germline lookup yields CDR1 MDHEN and CDR2 SYDVKM. CDR3 length equals 20 residues. J was trimmed by 4 bases and V by 3 bases; bases with no gene match: 17.

V and J are TRBV18 and TRBJ1-1; 8 bases map to TRBD1. The CDR3 is made up of 16 amino acids. Germline CDR1 reads KGHSH; CDR2 reads LQKENI. Germline trimming cut 2 bases from V and 5 bases from J; bases unmatched to any gene: 10. CDR3 in amino acids: CASSPMAGGRGTEAFF. CDR3 in DNA: TGTGCCAGCTCACCAATGGCAGGGGGCCGGGGAACTGAAGCTTTCTTT.

V and J are TRBV15 and TRBJ1-5, with D maybe TRBD1 (6 bases). The CDR3 extends over 12 amino acids. The V end lost 5 bases, the J end lost 7 bases, and 9 bases lay between the germline ends. Germline CDR1 and CDR2: LNHNV and YYDKDF (reference sequence). The CDR3 reads CATSERGQPQHF. CDR3 coding DNA: TGTGCCACCAGCGAAAGGGGGCAGCCCCAGCATTTT.

The chain carries TRBV6-1 and TRBJ2-7; D is ambiguous. V was clipped by 7 bases and J by 3 bases, with 16 bases between them. The germline V gene has CDR1 MNHNS and CDR2 SASEGT. CDR3 length equals 14 residues. For the CDR3, the DNA is TGTGCCAGCAAGGGTGGTAGCTTCTACTACGAGCAGTACTTC. This codes for CASKGGSFYYEQYF.

This chain uses TRBV18 with TRBJ2-4, with TRBD1 identical over 7 bases. The CDR3 is made up of 16 amino acids. Germline CDR1 is KGHSH and CDR2 is LQKENI. V dropped 4 bases and J dropped 2; count of bases not matched to a gene: 8. CDR3 coding DNA: TGTGCCAGCTCACTCGGACAGGTCGTTCCCAAAAACATTCAGTACTTC. Translating it yields CASSLGQVVPKNIQYF.

The V gene is TRBV6-5, the J gene TRBJ2-4; TRBD1 is a possible D gene (5 bases). CDR3 length: 14 residues. Germline V gene lookup returns CDR1 MNHEY and CDR2 SVGAGI. V shed 0 bases and J shed 15 bases, with 18 bases lying between them. CDR3 region: CASSYSKFQGLRYF. The CDR3, as DNA: TGTGCCAGCAGTTACTCGAAGTTTCAGGGCCTCAGGTACTTC.

J is TRBJ1-2 and V is TRBV4-1; D remains unclear. The CDR3 length is 14 residues. Trimming cost V 2 bases and J 4 bases, with 11 bases left between them. CDR1 is MGHRA and CDR2 is YSYEKL in the germline V gene. CDR3 coding DNA: TGCGCCAGCAGCCAACTAGATATAGTCTATGGCTACACCTTC. Translation gives CASSQLDIVYGYTF.

The genes are TRBV2 and TRBJ2-1; the D is unclear. Deletions cut 4 bases from V and 11 bases from J, with 12 bases between. This CDR3 spans 12 amino acids. Germline assignment: CDR1 SNHLY and CDR2 FYNNEI. For the CDR3, the DNA is TGTGCCAGCAGTGTTTGGGCACTTAAGCAGTTCTTC. Protein: CASSVWALKQFF.

This rearrangement joins TRBV6-5 to TRBJ2-7, with TRBD1 as a possible D gene (6 bases). Trimming removed 2 bases at V and 0 bases at J, with 11 bases between. The CDR3 contains 15 residues. Germline assignment: CDR1 MNHEY and CDR2 SVGAGI. CDR3 bases: TGTGCCAGCAGTTACGGGACACGCCCCTCCTACGAGCAGTACTTC. Its translation: CASSYGTRPSYEQYF.

V and J are TRBV5-1 and TRBJ2-7; TRBD1 matches 9 bases. V dropped 5 bases and J dropped 2; count of bases not matched to a gene: 11. From germline, CDR1 is SGHRS and CDR2 YFSETQ. The CDR3 spans 16 residues. The CDR3 sequence: CASRGLGQGGTYEQYF. The CDR3 DNA reads TGCGCCAGCAGGGGATTGGGACAGGGAGGCACCTACGAGCAGTACTTC. The whole variable domain, remainder taken from reference TRBV5-1 and TRBJ2-7, is KAGVTQTPRYLIKTRGQQVTLSCSPISGHRSVSWYQQTPGQGLQFLFEYFSETQRNKGNFPGRFSGRQFSNSRSEMNVSTLELGDSALYLCASRGLGQGGTYEQYFGPGTRLTVT.

The chain recombines TRBV6-5 with TRBJ2-2; weak D call: TRBD2 (5 bases). V lost 0 bases, J lost 0 bases, and 8 bases lay in between. This CDR3 is 16 amino acids long. Germline CDR1 MNHEY, CDR2 SVGAGI. The CDR3 coding sequence is TGTGCCAGCAGTTACTCCGGGATAGCGAACACCGGGGAGCTGTTTTTT. Translated, it gives CASSYSGIANTGELFF.

This chain connects TRBV6-1 to TRBJ2-2, with D possibly called TRBD1 or TRBD2 (5 bases each). Germline V gene sequence: CDR1 MNHNS, CDR2 SASEGT. The length of the CDR3 is 14 residues. Trimming removed 5 bases from V and 3 bases from J, with 10 bases in between. This chain's CDR3 is CASSRDHDTGELFF. CDR3 nucleotides: TGTGCCAGCAGTAGGGACCACGACACCGGGGAGCTGTTTTTT.